This T cell receptor (beta chain) stems from a study of shared clonotypes between healthy human individuals. Assay used: immunoSEQ multiplex PCR; TCRdb lists only in-frame clones, some missing. The profile shows 2 million to 2.5 million clones, roughly 95% of them singletons. With 1 base removed from V and 7 bases from J, the gap between germline ends came to 10 bases. CDR3 length equals 14 residues. Per germline, CDR1 SGHAT and CDR2 FQNNGV. This clonotype was sampled from a young man in good health. The sample comprised naive CD4+ T cells sorted from blood. Subset described: CD45RA+ positively selected. The V and J genes are TRBV11-2 and TRBJ1-4; D may be TRBD1 (5 bases). The CDR3 sequence: CASSLVQGGEKLFF. In DNA form, the CDR3 reads TGTGCCAGCAGCTTAGTTCAGGGTGGTGAAAAACTGTTTTTT.